This passage covers 23 T cell receptor beta chains from one sample sequenced in a study of siplizumab effects on memory and regulatory T cells. TCRdb keeps only in-frame clones here, not all; method: immunoSEQ multiplex PCR. The sample contains approximately 110,000 clones, around 90% of which appear only once. Input material: Tregs sorted from blood. The receptor source for this set is a human donor in good health.

The chain has TRBV5-1 and TRBJ2-7; D unclear. V lost 0 bases to trimming and J lost 0 bases, with 10 bases between them. The germline V gene has CDR1 SGHRS and CDR2 YFSETQ. The CDR3 is 15 residues long. In DNA form, the CDR3 reads TGCGCCAGCAGCTTGGCCTTAGGAAGCTCCTACGAGCAGTACTTC. This gives the protein CASSLALGSSYEQYF.

V is TRBV7-2 and J is TRBJ1-1, with 8 bases that match TRBD1. CDR1 is SGHTA, CDR2 FQGNSA, per germline. With V trimmed by 2 bases and J by 5 bases, 4 bases remained unmatched. There are 14 residues in the CDR3. The chain's CDR3 is CASSLRTGRTEAFF. CDR3 nucleotide sequence: TGTGCCAGCAGCTTAAGGACAGGGCGAACTGAAGCTTTCTTT.

V gene TRBV2 combines with J gene TRBJ1-1, with D possibly being TRBD1 (6 bases). CDR1 is SNHLY, CDR2 FYNNEI, per germline. CDR3 size: 14 residues. Trimming shortened V by 6 bases and J by 4 bases, and 15 bases separated the two germline ends. The CDR3 spells CASSSYREGTEAFF. Written as DNA, the CDR3 is TGTGCCAGCAGCTCCTACAGGGAAGGCACTGAAGCTTTCTTT. Looking up the rest from reference TRBV2 and TRBJ1-1 gives the full variable domain: EPEVTQTPSHQVTQMGQEVILRCVPISNHLYFYWYRQILGQKVEFLVSFYNNEISEKSEIFDDQFSVERPDGSNFTLKIRSTKLEDSAMYFCASSSYREGTEAFFGQGTRLTVV.

The chain is built from TRBV6-6 and TRBJ1-2; TRBD1 agrees at 8 bases. The V gene end was trimmed by 2 bases and the J gene end by 2 bases; junction bases not matched to a gene: 1. The CDR3 totals 14 residues. Germline CDR1 and CDR2: MNHNY and SVGAGI (reference sequence). Here the CDR3 reads CASSYQGANYGYTF. The CDR3 region has the DNA TGTGCCAGCAGTTACCAGGGGGCGAACTATGGCTACACCTTC.

The chain has TRBV19 and TRBJ1-1; 9 bases agree with TRBD1. The CDR3 is 15 amino acids. The ends lost 5 bases at V and 4 bases at J; junction bases unmatched: 8. Germline assignment: CDR1 LNHDA and CDR2 SQIVND (reference sequence). The CDR3 DNA follows: TGTGCCAGTAGTCCACAGGGACAGGGAATCACTGAAGCTTTCTTT. It encodes CASSPQGQGITEAFF.

The rearrangement links TRBV7-9 to TRBJ1-1; 8 nucleotides align to TRBD1. Per germline, CDR1 SEHNR and CDR2 FQNEAQ (reference sequence). CDR3 length: 15 residues. Losses at the gene ends were 5 bases for V and 3 bases for J; bases not matched to a gene: 8. Written as DNA, the CDR3 is TGTGCCAGCAGCACCCGAGCAGGGGGCCACACTGAAGCTTTCTTT. The encoded protein is CASSTRAGGHTEAFF.

J is TRBJ2-5 and V is TRBV13, with 8 bases aligning to TRBD2. The length of the CDR3 is 19 residues. In germline, CDR1 is PRHDT, CDR2 FYEKMQ (reference sequence). V gave up 7 bases and J gave up 5 bases; unmatched junction bases: 24. The CDR3 region is CASTLEDSSGTGRCETQYF. As DNA, the CDR3 is TGTGCCAGCACCCTCGAGGATAGTAGCGGGACTGGGAGATGCGAGACCCAGTACTTC.

As DNA, the CDR3 is TGTGCCAGCAGCCAAGTCGGGACTAGAGGCAATGAGCAGTTCTTC. Protein sequence: CASSQVGTRGNEQFF. The chain joins TRBV14 to TRBJ2-1, with 8 bases that match TRBD2. Trimming at V came to 1 base and at J to 6 bases, leaving 5 bases not matched to a gene. Germline CDR1 is SGHDN and CDR2 is FVKESK. The CDR3 totals 15 residues. The entire variable domain, with the rest obtained from reference TRBV14 and TRBJ2-1, is as follows: EAGVTQFPSHSVIEKGQTVTLRCDPISGHDNLYWYRRVMGKEIKFLLHFVKESKQDESGMPNNRFLAERTGGTYSTLKVQPAELEDSGVYFCASSQVGTRGNEQFFGPGTRLTVL.

This clone appeared a few times. V usage is TRBV19 and J usage is TRBJ1-5, with 9 bases lining up with TRBD1. There are 14 residues in the CDR3. V was pared by 9 bases and J by 2 bases, with 5 bases of the junction left unmatched. Germline V lookup: CDR1 LNHDA, CDR2 SQIVND (reference sequence). CDR3 nucleotides: TGTGCCAGCCATACAGGGGGCGGCAATCAGCCCCAGCATTTT. This sequence encodes CASHTGGGNQPQHF.

The chain recombines TRBV12-5 with TRBJ1-1, with a weak D call TRBD1 (6 bases). CDR1 is LGHNT, CDR2 FRNRAP, per germline. The V end lost 6 bases, the J end lost 9 bases, and 17 bases lay between the germline ends. CDR3 length: 13 residues. The CDR3 here is CASGPQDSRKAFF. The CDR3 bases are TGTGCTAGTGGCCCCCAGGACAGCCGAAAAGCTTTCTTT. Combining the CDR3 with reference TRBV12-5 and TRBJ1-1 gives the whole variable domain DARVTQTPRHKVTEMGQEVTMRCQPILGHNTVFWYRQTMMQGLELLAYFRNRAPLDDSGMPKDRFSAEMPDATLATLKIQPSEPRDSAVYFCASGPQDSRKAFFGQGTRLTVV.

The CDR3 region is CASSPGGGVQETQYF. CDR3 DNA sequence: TGTGCCAGCAGCCCCGGGGGCGGCGTTCAAGAGACCCAGTACTTC. The chain carries TRBV11-2 and TRBJ2-5; D is tentatively TRBD1 or TRBD2 (6 bases each). The CDR3 extends over 15 amino acids. V dropped 5 bases and J dropped 2 bases, with 15 bases sitting between them. Germline CDR1 and CDR2: SGHAT and FQNNGV.

V is TRBV10-3 and J is TRBJ2-1; TRBD2 aligns across 8 bases. Germline values: CDR1 ENHRY, CDR2 SYGVKD. This CDR3 has 14 amino acids. Losses at the gene ends were 7 bases for V and 3 bases for J; bases not matched to a gene: 5. The CDR3 DNA reads as TGTGCCATCAAGGCGGGAGGCGACTACAATGAGCAGTTCTTC. It is translated as CAIKAGGDYNEQFF.

The rearrangement links TRBV7-2 to TRBJ2-3, with D possibly being TRBD2 (5 bases). The germline CDR1 and CDR2 sequences are SGHTA and FQGNSA. Trimming cost V 2 bases and J 0 bases, with 9 bases left between them. CDR3 length equals 15 residues. The CDR3 DNA sequence: TGTGCCAGCAGCTTATGGACTCTTAGCACAGATACGCAGTATTTT. This translates into CASSLWTLSTDTQYF.

The V call is TRBV5-1, the J call TRBJ1-6; 7 bases line up with TRBD1. Germline CDR1 is SGHRS and CDR2 is YFSETQ. CDR3 length: 15 residues. With 4 bases clipped from V and 11 bases from J, the junction kept 12 bases outside the gene matches. The CDR3 sequence is CASSLGDRPLAPLHF. CDR3 bases: TGCGCCAGCAGCCTTGGGGACAGACCCTTGGCACCCCTCCACTTT.

The V and J genes are TRBV6-6 and TRBJ1-4, with D unresolved. V lost 7 bases to trimming and J lost 8 bases, with 11 bases between them. The CDR3 has 12 residues. Germline loops: CDR1 MNHNY, CDR2 SVGAGI (reference sequence). Written as DNA, the CDR3 is TGTGCCAGCAATAATGGAAAGGAAAAACTGTTTTTT. Translated, it gives CASNNGKEKLFF.

The V call is TRBV7-8, the J call TRBJ2-3, with D possibly being TRBD2 (7 bases). CDR3 length: 16 amino acids. Germline V CDR1 and CDR2: SGHVS, FQNEAQ. Trimming took 1 base from V and 3 from J, leaving 14 bases between them. CDR3 sequence (DNA): TGTGCCAGCAGCTTAGGCGCGGGGGCGGGAACAGATACGCAGTATTTT. Protein sequence: CASSLGAGAGTDTQYF.

This chain joins TRBV5-1 and TRBJ1-6; D is perhaps TRBD1 (5 bases). There are 15 residues in the CDR3. Trimming took off 0 bases at V and 8 bases at J, with 12 bases between the two ends. The germline V gene has CDR1 SGHRS and CDR2 YFSETQ. CDR3 sequence (DNA): TGCGCCAGCAGCTTGGCGGGACGGGGTTATTCACCCCTCCACTTT. It translates to CASSLAGRGYSPLHF.

The chain uses TRBV2 and TRBJ2-7; D may be TRBD1 or TRBD2 (5 bases each). Trimming removed 4 bases at V and 0 bases at J, with 10 bases between. This CDR3 has 14 residues. CDR1 is SNHLY, CDR2 FYNNEI, per germline. CDR3 in DNA: TGTGCCAGCAGTGGGAACGGGGCCTCCTACGAGCAGTACTTC. Translation: CASSGNGASYEQYF.

This chain joins TRBV14 and TRBJ2-7; 10 bases are a match to TRBD1. V shed 4 bases and J 2 bases; nucleotides not matched to a gene: 2. Germline V CDR1 and CDR2: SGHDN, FVKESK. The CDR3 loop spans 14 amino acids. Written as DNA, the CDR3 is TGTGCCAGCAGCCGGGACAGGGGCCCCTACGAGCAGTACTTC. As protein: CASSRDRGPYEQYF.

The rearrangement joins TRBV5-1 to TRBJ2-2; no clear D. Trimming removed 2 bases at V and 2 bases at J, with 10 bases between. The germline V gene has CDR1 SGHRS and CDR2 YFSETQ. The CDR3 runs to 15 residues. CDR3 nucleotide sequence: TGCGCCAGCAGCTTACACCAGCTTAACACCGGGGAGCTGTTTTTT. It codes for CASSLHQLNTGELFF.

This sequence joins TRBV7-2 and TRBJ1-2, with a possible D match to TRBD1 (5 bases). The CDR3 sequence is 15 residues long. The V gene lost 1 base and the J gene lost 2 bases, with 11 bases spanning the gap. Germline-derived CDR1 and CDR2 are SGHTA and FQGNSA. The CDR3 is CASSLDGGGNYGYTF. For the CDR3, the DNA is TGTGCCAGCAGCTTAGACGGGGGAGGGAACTATGGCTACACCTTC.

The chain carries TRBV9 and TRBJ2-6; D gene unclear. The CDR3 length is 15 residues. Germline loops: CDR1 SGDLS, CDR2 YYNGEE. Between the trimmed V and J ends, which lost 0 bases and 2 bases, there was a span of 6 bases. The CDR3 sequence: CASSVGGTGANVLTF. The DNA for the CDR3 is TGTGCCAGCAGCGTAGGTGGAACTGGGGCCAACGTCCTGACTTTC.

This chain joins TRBV7-2 and TRBJ1-4; 9 positions match TRBD1. The ends lost 2 bases at V and 11 bases at J; junction bases unmatched: 12. The CDR3 totals 16 residues. Germline loops: CDR1 SGHTA, CDR2 FQGNSA. The CDR3 nucleotides read TGTGCCAGCAGCTTATCTGGGTTGGGACAGGGAGGGAAACTGTTTTTT. It is translated as CASSLSGLGQGGKLFF. The full variable domain, with the rest looked up from reference TRBV7-2 and TRBJ1-4, is GAGVSQSPSNKVTEKGKDVELRCDPISGHTALYWYRQSLGQGLEFLIYFQGNSAPDKSGLPSDRFSAERTGGSVSTLTIQRTQQEDSAVYLCASSLSGLGQGGKLFFGSGTQLSVL.